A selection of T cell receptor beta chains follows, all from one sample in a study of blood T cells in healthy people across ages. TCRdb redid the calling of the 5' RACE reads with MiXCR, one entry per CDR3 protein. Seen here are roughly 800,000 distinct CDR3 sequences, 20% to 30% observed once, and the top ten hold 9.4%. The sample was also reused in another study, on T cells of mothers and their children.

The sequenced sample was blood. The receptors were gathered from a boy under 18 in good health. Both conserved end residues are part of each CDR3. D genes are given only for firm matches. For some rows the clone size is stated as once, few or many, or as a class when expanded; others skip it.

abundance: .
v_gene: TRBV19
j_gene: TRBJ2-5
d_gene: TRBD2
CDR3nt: TGTGCCAGTAGTGGCCGAGCGGGGAAAGAGACCCAGTACTTC
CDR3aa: CASSGRAGKETQYF

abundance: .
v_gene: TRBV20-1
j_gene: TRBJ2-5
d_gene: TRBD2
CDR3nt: TGCAGTGCAGCCAGCGGGGGGGCGTACCAAGAGACCCAGTACTTC
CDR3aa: CSAASGGAYQETQYF

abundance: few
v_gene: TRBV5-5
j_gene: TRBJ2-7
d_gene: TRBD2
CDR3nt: TGTGCCAGCAGCTTGGGGGAGGGTCGTTCGATCCACGAGCAGTACTTC
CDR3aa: CASSLGEGRSIHEQYF

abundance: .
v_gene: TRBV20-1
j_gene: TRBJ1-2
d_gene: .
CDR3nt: TGCAGTGCTAGAGATGGTGAGGGGGATTGGGATGGCTACACCTTC
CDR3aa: CSARDGEGDWDGYTF

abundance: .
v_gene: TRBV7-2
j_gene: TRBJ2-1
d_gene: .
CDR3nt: TGTGCCAGCAGCTTAGCACTGATGTTCAATGAGCAGTTCTTC
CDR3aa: CASSLALMFNEQFF

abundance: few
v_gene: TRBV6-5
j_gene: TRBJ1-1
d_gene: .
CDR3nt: TGTGCCACCTCCCGGGGGAACACTGAAGCTTTCTTT
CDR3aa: CATSRGNTEAFF

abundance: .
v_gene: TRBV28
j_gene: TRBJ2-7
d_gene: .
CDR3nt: TGTGCCAGCAGGTTCGCAGGGGACCCTACCGCCTACGAGCAGTACTTC
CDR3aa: CASRFAGDPTAYEQYF

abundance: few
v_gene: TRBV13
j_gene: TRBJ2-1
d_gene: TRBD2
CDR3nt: TGTGCCAGCAGCTCAGGGACTAGCGGGGCGCCCTACAATGAGCAGTTCTTC
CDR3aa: CASSSGTSGAPYNEQFF

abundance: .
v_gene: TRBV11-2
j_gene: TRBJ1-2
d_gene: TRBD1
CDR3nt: TGTGCCAGCAGCTTGGGACAGGGGGTTAGCTATGGCTACACCTTC
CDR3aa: CASSLGQGVSYGYTF

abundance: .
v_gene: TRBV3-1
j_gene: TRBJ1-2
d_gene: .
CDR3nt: TGTGCCAGCAGCCAAGATTTGGGAGGCTACACCTTC
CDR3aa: CASSQDLGGYTF

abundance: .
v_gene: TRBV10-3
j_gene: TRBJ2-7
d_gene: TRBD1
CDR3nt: TGTGCCATCGGCGGACAGGGGTCCCACGAGCAGTACTTC
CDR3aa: CAIGGQGSHEQYF

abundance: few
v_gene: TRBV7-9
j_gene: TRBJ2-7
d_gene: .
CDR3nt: TGTGCCCGCAGATCCGACGGCTACTACGAGCAGTACTTC
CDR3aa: CARRSDGYYEQYF

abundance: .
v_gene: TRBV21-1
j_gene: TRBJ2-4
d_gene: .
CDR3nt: TGTGCCAGCAGCGCGCGTAATATAGGGAATTGGGAAAACATTCAGTACTTC
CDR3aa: CASSARNIGNWENIQYF

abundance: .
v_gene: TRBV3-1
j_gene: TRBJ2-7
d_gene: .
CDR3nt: TGTGCCAGCACCTCCGGGGTGCCTTCCTACGAGCAGTACTTC
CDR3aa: CASTSGVPSYEQYF

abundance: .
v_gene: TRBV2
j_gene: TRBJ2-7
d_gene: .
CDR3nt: TGTGCCAGCAGTGAAGCGCCGGGTTTATCCCTCTCCGAGCAGTACTTC
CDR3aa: CASSEAPGLSLSEQYF

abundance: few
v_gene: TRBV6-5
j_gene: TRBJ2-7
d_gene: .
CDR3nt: TGTGCCAGCAGTTACGGCTCAGGGGACGAGCAGTACTTC
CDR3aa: CASSYGSGDEQYF

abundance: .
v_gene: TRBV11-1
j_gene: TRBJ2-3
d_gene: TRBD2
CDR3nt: TGTGCCTGCAGCGCCAGGGGAACTAGCGGGGAGAGCACAGATACGCAGTATTTT
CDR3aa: CACSARGTSGESTDTQYF

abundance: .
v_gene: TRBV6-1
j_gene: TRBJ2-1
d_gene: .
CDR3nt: TGTGCCAACAAGGACTTTAGCTCCTACAATGAGCAGTTCTTC
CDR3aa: CANKDFSSYNEQFF

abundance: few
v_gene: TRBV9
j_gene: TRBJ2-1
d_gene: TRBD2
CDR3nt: TGTGCCAGCAGCTTCGGACTAGCGGATTCCAATGAGCAGTTCTTC
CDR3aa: CASSFGLADSNEQFF

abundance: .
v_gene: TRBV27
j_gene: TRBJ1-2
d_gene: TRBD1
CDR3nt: TGTGCCAGCAGTTTGATGACAGGGGCGGGCTACACCTTC
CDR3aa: CASSLMTGAGYTF